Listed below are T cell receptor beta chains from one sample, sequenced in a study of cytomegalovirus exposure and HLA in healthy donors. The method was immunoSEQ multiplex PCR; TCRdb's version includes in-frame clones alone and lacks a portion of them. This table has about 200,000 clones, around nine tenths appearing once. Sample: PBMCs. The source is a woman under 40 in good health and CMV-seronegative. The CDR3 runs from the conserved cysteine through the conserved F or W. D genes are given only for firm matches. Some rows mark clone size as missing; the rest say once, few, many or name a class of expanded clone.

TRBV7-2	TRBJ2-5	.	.	TGTGCCAGCAGCTCTCAGGCGACCCAGTACTTC	CASSSQATQYF
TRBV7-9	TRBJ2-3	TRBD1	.	TGTGCCAGCAGCTTCCCCCGGGACAGCAGCACAGATACGCAGTATTTT	CASSFPRDSSTDTQYF
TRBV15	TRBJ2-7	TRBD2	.	TGTGCCACCAGCCGTAGACTAGCAAACGAGCAGTACTTC	CATSRRLANEQYF
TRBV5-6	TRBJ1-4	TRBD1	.	TGTGCCAGCAGCTTGGTGGACAGGTTATCTAATGAAAAACTGTTTTTT	CASSLVDRLSNEKLFF
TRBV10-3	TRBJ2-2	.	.	TGTGCCATCAGTGAGGCGAGCCACACCGGGGAGCTGTTTTTT	CAISEASHTGELFF
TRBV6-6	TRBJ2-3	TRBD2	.	TGTGCCAGCAGTTACGCGCTAGCGGAGGTCCTAAGGCAGTATTTT	CASSYALAEVLRQYF
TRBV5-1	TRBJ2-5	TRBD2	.	TGCGCCAGCAGCTCTCCGGGACTAGCGGGAGCACAAGAGACCCAGTACTTC	CASSSPGLAGAQETQYF
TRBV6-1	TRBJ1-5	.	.	TGTGCCAGCAGTCTACGGCCGGGTTACGGTCAGCCCCAGCATTTT	CASSLRPGYGQPQHF
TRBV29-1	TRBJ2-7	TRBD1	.	TGCAGCGTTGCCCCCACAGGGGGCATCTCCTACGAGCAGTACTTC	CSVAPTGGISYEQYF
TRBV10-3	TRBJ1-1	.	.	TGTGCCTCCAAATTGACAGAGAACACTGAAGCTTTCTTT	CASKLTENTEAFF
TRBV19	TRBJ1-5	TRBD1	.	TGTGCCAGTAGTATGGACAGGGAGAGCAATCAGCCCCAGCATTTT	CASSMDRESNQPQHF
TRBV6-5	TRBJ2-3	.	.	TGTGACAGGGAGGGGGATACGCAGTATTTT	CDREGDTQYF
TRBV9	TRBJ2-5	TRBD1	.	TGTGCCAGCAGCGTACATTCAGACAGGGGCCGGTCGGAGACCCAGTACTTC	CASSVHSDRGRSETQYF
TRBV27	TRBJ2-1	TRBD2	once	TGTGCCAGCAGTTTAGTGGCTAGCGGGAAGGGTGAGCAGTTCTTC	CASSLVASGKGEQFF
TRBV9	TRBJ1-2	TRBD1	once	TGTGCCAGCAGCCTTGACAGGGGCTATGGCTACACCTTC	CASSLDRGYGYTF
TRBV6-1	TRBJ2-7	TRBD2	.	TGTGCCAGCAGTGAAGCAGGGAGGGACTACGAGCAGTACTTC	CASSEAGRDYEQYF
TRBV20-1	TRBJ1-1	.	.	TGCAGTGCTACTTACACTGAAGCTTTCTTT	CSATYTEAFF
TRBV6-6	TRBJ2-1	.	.	TGTGCCAGCAGTCGATTCGGAGGTTACAATGAGCAGTTCTTC	CASSRFGGYNEQFF
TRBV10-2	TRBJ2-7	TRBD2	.	TGCGCCAGCAGTTGGACTAGCGGGCGATCCTACGAGCAGTACTTC	CASSWTSGRSYEQYF
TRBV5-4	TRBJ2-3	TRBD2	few	TGTGCCAGCAGCTTGCGTGGGGGTAGCGGGATTGGAGATACGCAGTATTTT	CASSLRGGSGIGDTQYF
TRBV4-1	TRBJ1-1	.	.	TGCGCCAGCAGCCGTGGCGAGGGCCCACTAACTGAAGCTTTCTTT	CASSRGEGPLTEAFF
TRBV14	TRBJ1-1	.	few	TGTGCCAGCAGCCAGGCCGGGACACGGACTCTGAACACTGAAGCTTTCTTT	CASSQAGTRTLNTEAFF
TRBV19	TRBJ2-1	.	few	TGTGCCAGTAGACGAGGGGGGGAGAATCGGAATGAGCAGTTCTTC	CASRRGGENRNEQFF
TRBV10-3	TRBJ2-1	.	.	TGTGCCATCACCCCCGACAAGCGGGCGAGCTCCTACAATGAGCAGTTCTTC	CAITPDKRASSYNEQFF
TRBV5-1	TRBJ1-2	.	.	TGCGCCAGCAGCTTGGGGACAGCCCTGGGCGGCTACACCTTC	CASSLGTALGGYTF
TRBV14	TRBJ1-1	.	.	TGTGCCAGCAGGATAGCAGTGAACACTGAAGCTTTCTTT	CASRIAVNTEAFF
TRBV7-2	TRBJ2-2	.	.	TGTGCCAGCAGCCCGGACAGATACACCGGGGAGCTGTTTTTT	CASSPDRYTGELFF
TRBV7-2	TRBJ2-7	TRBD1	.	TGTGCCAGCAGCTTCGACAGGGGTGGCTACGAGCAGTACTTC	CASSFDRGGYEQYF
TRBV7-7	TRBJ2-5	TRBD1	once	TGTGCTAGCAGCTTAGATAGGGACAGAGAGACCCAGTACTTC	CASSLDRDRETQYF
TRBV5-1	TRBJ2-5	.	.	TGCGCCAGCAGCTTGGCCGGGACAATGCTCCAAGAGACCCAGTACTTC	CASSLAGTMLQETQYF
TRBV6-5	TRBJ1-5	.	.	TGTGCCAGCAGCCCGATTGACGGGGGGGAGCCCCAGCATTTT	CASSPIDGGEPQHF
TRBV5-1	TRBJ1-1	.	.	TGCGCCAGCAGCTTTTCGATTCCCGCGGGAACTGAAGCTTTCTTT	CASSFSIPAGTEAFF
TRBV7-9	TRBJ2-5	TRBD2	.	TGTGCCACCCACTCGGGAGGGGCGGAAGAGACCCAGTACTTC	CATHSGGAEETQYF
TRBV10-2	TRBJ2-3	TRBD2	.	TGCGCCAGCAGTGAGAGCTCTAGCGGGAGACCAGATACGCAGTATTTT	CASSESSSGRPDTQYF
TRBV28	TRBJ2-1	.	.	TGTGCCAGCAGCTGGAGCGGCGAGCAGTTCTTC	CASSWSGEQFF
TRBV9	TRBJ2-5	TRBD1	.	TGTGCCAGCAGCGTTCGCTACAGGGGAGAGACCCAGTACTTC	CASSVRYRGETQYF
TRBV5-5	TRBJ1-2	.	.	TGTGCCAGCAGCTTTGGACTATACGGCGATGGCTACACCTTC	CASSFGLYGDGYTF
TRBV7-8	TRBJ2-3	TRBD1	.	TGTGCCAGCAGCCAGGACAGGGACAGGCAGTATTTT	CASSQDRDRQYF
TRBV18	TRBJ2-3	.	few	TGTGGGGGCGGTCACACAGATACGCAGTATTTT	CGGGHTDTQYF
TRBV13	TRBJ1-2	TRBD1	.	TGTGCCAGCAGCTTAGTCGGACAGGGTTCACGAGGCTACACCTTC	CASSLVGQGSRGYTF
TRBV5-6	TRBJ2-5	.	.	TGTGCCAGCAGCTACTCAGAGACCCAGTACTTC	CASSYSETQYF
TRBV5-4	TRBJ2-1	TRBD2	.	TGTGCCAGCAGCTTGGCCGGGAGGTCCAATGAGCAGTTCTTC	CASSLAGRSNEQFF
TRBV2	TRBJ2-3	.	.	TGTGCCACCCGGACAGATACGCAGTATTTT	CATRTDTQYF
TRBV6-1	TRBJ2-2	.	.	TGTGCCAGCATAGAAGTGTCCGGGGAGCTGTTTTTT	CASIEVSGELFF
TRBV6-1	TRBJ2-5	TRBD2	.	TGTGCCAGCAACGAGGGCGGGAGTTCGAAGACCCAGTACTTC	CASNEGGSSKTQYF
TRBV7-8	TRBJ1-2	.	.	TGTGCCAGCAGCTTACATAGTCAGGGGTTAGTTCCCTATGGCTACACCTTC	CASSLHSQGLVPYGYTF
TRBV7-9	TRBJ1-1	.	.	TGTGCCAGCAGACCAACCATAAGACAGGTGAACACTGAAGCTTTCTTT	CASRPTIRQVNTEAFF
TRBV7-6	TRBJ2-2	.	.	TGTGCCAGCAGCCTGACAGTCACCGGGGAGCTGTTTTTT	CASSLTVTGELFF
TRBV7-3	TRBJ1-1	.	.	TGTGCCAGCAGCTTGTTCGGGGGTACTGAAGCTTTCTTT	CASSLFGGTEAFF
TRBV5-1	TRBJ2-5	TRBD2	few	TGCGCCAGCAGCCCCGGACTAGCGGGATACCACCATCAAGAGACCCAGTACTTC	CASSPGLAGYHHQETQYF
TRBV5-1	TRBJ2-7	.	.	TGCGCCAGCAGCTTGGTTCCAGGGAACTACGAGCAGTACTTC	CASSLVPGNYEQYF
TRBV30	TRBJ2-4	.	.	TGTGCCTGGAGTGTAGGCAGGGCGGACATTCAGTACTTC	CAWSVGRADIQYF
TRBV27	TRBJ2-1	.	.	TGTGCCAGCAGTTTATCGGGGAGTCACCGGAATGAGCAGTTCTTC	CASSLSGSHRNEQFF